This T cell receptor beta chain was profiled in a study of T cells in Graves' hyperthyroidism and ophthalmopathy. Deletions cut 3 bases from V and 2 bases from J, with 8 bases between. The CDR3 is 13 amino acids. Germline CDR1 and CDR2: DFQATT and SNEGSKA (reference sequence). This clonotype was seen only a few times. Amplification of TCR beta CDR3 regions used RNA as the template. HTBI primers drove first-round RT-PCR of the TCR CDR3. One entry per CDR3 protein results from TCRdb running MiXCR on the multiplex PCR reads. Here the sample spans 250,000 to 400,000 distinct CDR3 sequences, roughly 13% being singletons. Clinical symptoms, serum thyroxine, TRAb, thyroid ultrasound and orbital computed tomography informed diagnoses. The authors obtained PBMCs from 10 ml of fresh peripheral blood.

The chain couples TRBV20-1 to TRBJ2-4, with D tentatively TRBD2 (5 bases). The clonotype was recovered from a woman aged 40 to 50 with Graves' ophthalmopathy. Input material: blood. The CDR3 region is CSASRDTKNIQYF. The CDR3 nucleotides are TGCAGTGCTAGCCGGGATACCAAAAACATTCAGTACTTC.